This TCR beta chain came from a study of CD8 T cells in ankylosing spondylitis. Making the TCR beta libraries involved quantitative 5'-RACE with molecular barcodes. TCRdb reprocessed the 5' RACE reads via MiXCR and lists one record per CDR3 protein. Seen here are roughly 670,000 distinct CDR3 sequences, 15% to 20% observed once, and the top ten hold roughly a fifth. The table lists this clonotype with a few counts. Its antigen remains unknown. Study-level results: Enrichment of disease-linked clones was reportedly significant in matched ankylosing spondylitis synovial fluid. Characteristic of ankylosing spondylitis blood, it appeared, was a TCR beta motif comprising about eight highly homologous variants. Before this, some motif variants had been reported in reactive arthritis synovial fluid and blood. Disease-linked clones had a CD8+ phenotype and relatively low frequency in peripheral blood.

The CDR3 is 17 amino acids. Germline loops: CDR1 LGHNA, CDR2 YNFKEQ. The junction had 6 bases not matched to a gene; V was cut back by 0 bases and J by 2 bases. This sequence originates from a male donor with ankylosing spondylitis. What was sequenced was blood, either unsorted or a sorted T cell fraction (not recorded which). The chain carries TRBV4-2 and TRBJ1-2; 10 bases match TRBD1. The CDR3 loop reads CASSQDQGQGLNYGYTF. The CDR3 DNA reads TGTGCCAGCAGCCAAGATCAGGGACAGGGGTTGAACTATGGCTACACCTTC.